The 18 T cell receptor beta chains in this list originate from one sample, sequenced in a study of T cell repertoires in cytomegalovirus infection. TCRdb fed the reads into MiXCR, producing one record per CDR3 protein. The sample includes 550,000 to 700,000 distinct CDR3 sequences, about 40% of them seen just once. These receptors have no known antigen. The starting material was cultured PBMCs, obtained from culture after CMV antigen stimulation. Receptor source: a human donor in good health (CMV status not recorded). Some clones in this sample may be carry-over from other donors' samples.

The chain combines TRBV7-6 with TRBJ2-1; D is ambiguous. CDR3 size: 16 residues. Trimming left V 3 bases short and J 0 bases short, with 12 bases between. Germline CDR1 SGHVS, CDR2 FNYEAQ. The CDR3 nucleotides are TGTGCCAGCAGCTTTAGTCCGGTGTCCTCCTACAATGAGCAGTTCTTC. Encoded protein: CASSFSPVSSYNEQFF. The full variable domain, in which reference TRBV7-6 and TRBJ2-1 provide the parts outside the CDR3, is GAGVSQSPRYKVTKRGQDVALRCDPISGHVSLYWYRQALGQGPEFLTYFNYEAQQDKSGLPNDRFSAERPEGSISTLTIQRTEQRDSAMYRCASSFSPVSSYNEQFFGPGTRLTVL.

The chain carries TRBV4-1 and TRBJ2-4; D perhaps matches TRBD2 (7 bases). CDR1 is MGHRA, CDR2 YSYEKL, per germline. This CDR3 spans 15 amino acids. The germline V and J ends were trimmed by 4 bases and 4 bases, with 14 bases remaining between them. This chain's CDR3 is CASSPREGGKNIQYF. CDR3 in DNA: TGCGCCAGCAGCCCGCGTGAGGGGGGGAAAAACATTCAGTACTTC.

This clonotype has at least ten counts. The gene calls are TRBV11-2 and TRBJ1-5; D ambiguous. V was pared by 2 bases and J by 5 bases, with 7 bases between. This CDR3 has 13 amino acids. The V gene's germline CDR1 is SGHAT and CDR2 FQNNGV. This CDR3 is CASSLTLYQPQHF. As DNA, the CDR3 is TGTGCCAGCAGCTTAACCCTATATCAGCCCCAGCATTTT.

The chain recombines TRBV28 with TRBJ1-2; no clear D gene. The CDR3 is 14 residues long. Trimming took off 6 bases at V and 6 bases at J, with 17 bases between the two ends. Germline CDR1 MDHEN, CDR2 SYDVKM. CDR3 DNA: TGTGCCAGCAGGGACCCGGAGTTCGTTAATGGCTACACCTTC. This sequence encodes CASRDPEFVNGYTF.

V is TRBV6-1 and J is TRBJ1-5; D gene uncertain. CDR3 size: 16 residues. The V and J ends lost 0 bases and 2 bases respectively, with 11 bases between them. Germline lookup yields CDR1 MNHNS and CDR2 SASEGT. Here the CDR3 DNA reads TGTGCCAGCAGTGAAGCTGCGGGTTATGGCAATCAGCCCCAGCATTTT. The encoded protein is CASSEAAGYGNQPQHF.

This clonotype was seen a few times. In DNA, the CDR3 is TGTGCCTCTCGGACAGGGATGAGTGGTGAAGCTTTCTTT. Protein sequence: CASRTGMSGEAFF. The chain has TRBV28 and TRBJ1-1; 8 bases map to TRBD1. The V gene end was trimmed by 11 bases and the J gene end by 7 bases; junction bases not matched to a gene: 12. The CDR3 sequence is 13 residues long. CDR1 and CDR2 from the germline V gene are MDHEN and SYDVKM.

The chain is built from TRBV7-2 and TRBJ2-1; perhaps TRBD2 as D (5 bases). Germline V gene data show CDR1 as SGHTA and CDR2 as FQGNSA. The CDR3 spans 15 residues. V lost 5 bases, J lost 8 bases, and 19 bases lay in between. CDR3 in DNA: TGTGCCAGCAGCCAATTTGGACCCAGCGGCGATGAGCAGTTCTTC. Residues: CASSQFGPSGDEQFF. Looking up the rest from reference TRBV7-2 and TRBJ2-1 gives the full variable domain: GAGVSQSPSNKVTEKGKDVELRCDPISGHTALYWYRQSLGQGLEFLIYFQGNSAPDKSGLPSDRFSAERTGGSVSTLTIQRTQQEDSAVYLCASSQFGPSGDEQFFGPGTRLTVL.

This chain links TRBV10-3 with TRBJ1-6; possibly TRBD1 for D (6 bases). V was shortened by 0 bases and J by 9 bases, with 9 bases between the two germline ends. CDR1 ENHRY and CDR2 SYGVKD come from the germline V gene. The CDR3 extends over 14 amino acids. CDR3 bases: TGTGCCATCAGTGAGTCAACAGGGAGTTCACCCCTCCACTTT. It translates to CAISESTGSSPLHF.

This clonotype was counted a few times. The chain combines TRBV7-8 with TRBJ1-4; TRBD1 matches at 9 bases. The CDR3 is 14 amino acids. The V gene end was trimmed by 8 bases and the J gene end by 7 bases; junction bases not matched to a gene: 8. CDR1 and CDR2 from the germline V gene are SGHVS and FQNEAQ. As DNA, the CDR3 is TGTGCCAGCTCCCCGGGACAGGGATTTGAAAAACTGTTTTTT. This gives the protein CASSPGQGFEKLFF. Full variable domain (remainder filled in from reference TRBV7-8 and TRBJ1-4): GAGVSQSPRYKVAKRGQDVALRCDPISGHVSLFWYQQALGQGPEFLTYFQNEAQLDKSGLPSDRFFAERPEGSVSTLKIQRTQQEDSAVYLCASSPGQGFEKLFFGSGTQLSVL.

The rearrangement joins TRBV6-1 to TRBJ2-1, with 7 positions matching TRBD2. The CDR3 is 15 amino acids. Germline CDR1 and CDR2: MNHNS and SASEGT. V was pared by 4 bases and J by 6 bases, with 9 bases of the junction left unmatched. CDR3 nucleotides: TGTGCCAGCAGTGTAGGGCCGGGAGGACGCAATGAGCAGTTCTTC. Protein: CASSVGPGGRNEQFF.

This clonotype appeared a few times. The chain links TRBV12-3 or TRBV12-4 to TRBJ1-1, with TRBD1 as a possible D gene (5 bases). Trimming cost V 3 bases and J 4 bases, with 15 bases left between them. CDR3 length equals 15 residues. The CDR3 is CASSFNLGLSTEAFF. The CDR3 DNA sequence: TGTGCCAGCAGTTTCAATCTGGGGCTGAGCACTGAAGCTTTCTTT.

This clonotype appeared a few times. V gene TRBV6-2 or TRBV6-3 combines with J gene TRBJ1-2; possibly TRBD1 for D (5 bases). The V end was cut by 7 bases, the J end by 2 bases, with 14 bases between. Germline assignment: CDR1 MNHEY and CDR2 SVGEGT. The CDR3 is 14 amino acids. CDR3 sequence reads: CASTHLAGNYGYTF. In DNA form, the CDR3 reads TGTGCCAGCACTCACCTGGCAGGGAACTATGGCTACACCTTC.

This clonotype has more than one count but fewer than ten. The CDR3 DNA follows: TGTGCCAGCTCACCGGGGACTAGCGGGTCGGAGACCCAGTACTTC. Protein sequence: CASSPGTSGSETQYF. The chain couples TRBV18 to TRBJ2-5; 12 bases map to TRBD2. CDR1 is KGHSH, CDR2 LQKENI, per germline. V lost 3 bases to trimming and J lost 5 bases; unmatched junction nucleotides: 4. The CDR3 contains 15 residues. Full variable domain (rest looked up from reference TRBV18 and TRBJ2-5): NAGVMQNPRHLVRRRGQEARLRCSPMKGHSHVYWYRQLPEEGLKFMVYLQKENIIDESGMPKERFSAEFPKEGPSILRIQQVVRGDSAAYFCASSPGTSGSETQYFGPGTRLLVL.

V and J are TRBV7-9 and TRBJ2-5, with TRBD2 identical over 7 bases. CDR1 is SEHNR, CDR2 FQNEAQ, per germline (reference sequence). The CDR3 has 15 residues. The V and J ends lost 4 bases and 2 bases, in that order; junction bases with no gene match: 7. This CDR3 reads CASSSLAVEQETQYF. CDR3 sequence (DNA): TGTGCCAGCAGCTCGCTAGCGGTGGAACAAGAGACCCAGTACTTC.

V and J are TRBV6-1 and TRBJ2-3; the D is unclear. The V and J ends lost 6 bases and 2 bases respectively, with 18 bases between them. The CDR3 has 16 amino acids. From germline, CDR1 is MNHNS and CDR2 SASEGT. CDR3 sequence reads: CASRPLLPLPTDTQYF. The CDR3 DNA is TGTGCCAGCAGACCACTCCTACCCTTGCCCACAGATACGCAGTATTTT.

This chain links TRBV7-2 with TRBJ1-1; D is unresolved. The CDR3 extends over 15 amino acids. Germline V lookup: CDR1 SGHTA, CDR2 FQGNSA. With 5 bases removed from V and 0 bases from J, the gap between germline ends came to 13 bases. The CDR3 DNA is TGTGCCAGCAGCCATACTGAAGGTTTGAACACTGAAGCTTTCTTT. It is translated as CASSHTEGLNTEAFF.

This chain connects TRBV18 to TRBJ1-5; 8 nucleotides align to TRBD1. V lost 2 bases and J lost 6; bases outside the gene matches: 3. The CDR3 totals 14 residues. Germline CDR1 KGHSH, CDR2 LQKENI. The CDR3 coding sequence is TGTGCCAGCTCACCAGCAACAGGGGGTCAGCCCCAGCATTTT. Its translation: CASSPATGGQPQHF.

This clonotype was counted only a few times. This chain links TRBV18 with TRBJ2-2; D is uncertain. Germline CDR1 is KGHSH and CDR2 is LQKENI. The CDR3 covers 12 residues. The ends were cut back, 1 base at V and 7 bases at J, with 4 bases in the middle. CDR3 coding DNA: TGTGCCAGCTCACCACGGGTCGGGGAGCTGTTTTTT. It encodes CASSPRVGELFF.